This TCR beta chain was identified in a study of cytomegalovirus exposure and HLA in healthy donors. As regards this clone: Antigen unknown.

General study findings and limits: Per published reports, the classifier diagnosed cytomegalovirus status with high specificity and sensitivity.

The junction had 6 bases not matched to a gene; V was cut back by 5 bases and J by 4 bases. CDR1 SEHNR and CDR2 FQNEAQ come from the germline V gene (reference sequence). The CDR3 spans 14 residues. Both 60 Vbeta primers and 13 Jbeta primers went into the PCR. Libraries were prepared by immunoSEQ multiplex PCR; TCRdb keeps only in-frame clonotypes and omits some of them. The data contain about 140,000 clones, about 77% of them singletons. The sample taken for sequencing was PBMCs. The clonotype originates from a female donor in good health and CMV-seronegative. The V and J genes are TRBV7-9 and TRBJ1-2; 8 positions match TRBD1. CDR3 nucleotides: TGTGCCAGCAGCGCGAGGACAGGGAGCTATGGCTACACCTTC. It yields the protein CASSARTGSYGYTF.